This T cell receptor (beta chain) was captured by sequencing in a study of blood T cells in healthy people across ages. Primers used in a second PCR of roughly 6 to 11 cycles were a sample-barcoded 5' primer and a J-beta primer mix. The template-switch adaptor was a 5' adaptor with 12 random nucleotides. It tagged each cDNA molecule. In TCRdb, the 5' RACE reads were re-called with MiXCR into one record per CDR3 protein. The sample has about 750,000 distinct CDR3 sequences, around half seen once. Every donor provided around 9.5 milliliters of peripheral blood. The CDR3 runs 12 residues. Germline V CDR1 and CDR2: SGHRS, YFSETQ.

The sample taken for sequencing was blood. This sequence was found in an elderly man in good health. This chain uses TRBV5-1 with TRBJ2-5, with D uncertain. Near its end, the DNA agrees better with TRBJ2-7, so the J call may be wrong. The CDR3 nucleotides are TGCGCCAGCAGCCGAAGCCTAGGCGAGCAGTACTTC. Its translation is CASSRSLGEQYF.